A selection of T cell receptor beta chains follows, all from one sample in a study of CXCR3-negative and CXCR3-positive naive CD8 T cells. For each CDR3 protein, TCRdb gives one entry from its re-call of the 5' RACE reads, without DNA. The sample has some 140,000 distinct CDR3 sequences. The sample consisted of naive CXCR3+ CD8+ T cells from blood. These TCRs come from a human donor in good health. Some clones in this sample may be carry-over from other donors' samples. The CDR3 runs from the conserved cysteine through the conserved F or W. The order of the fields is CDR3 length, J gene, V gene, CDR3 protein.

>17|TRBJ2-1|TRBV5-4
CASSLVNHGKIRNEQFF
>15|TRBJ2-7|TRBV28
CASSLFVGARHEQYF
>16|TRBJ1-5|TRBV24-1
CATSDLVRGEGQPQHF
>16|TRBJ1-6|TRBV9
CASSSPDREYGSPLHF
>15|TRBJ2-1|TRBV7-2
CASSLDLGRDNEQFF
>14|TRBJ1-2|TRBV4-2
CASSQGGGDYDYTF
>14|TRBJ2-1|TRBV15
CATSRTSGGIEQFF
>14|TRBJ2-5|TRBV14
CASSQREGLQTQYF
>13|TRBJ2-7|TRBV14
CASSQSGYYEQYF
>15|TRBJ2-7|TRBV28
CASSFTGIVSYEQYF
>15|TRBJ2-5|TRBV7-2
CASSLVWTIQETQYF
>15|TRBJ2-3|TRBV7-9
CASSLRRIGTDTQYF
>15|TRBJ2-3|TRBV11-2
CASSLVGGDTDTQYF
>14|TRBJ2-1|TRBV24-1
CATSDLTGMDEQFF
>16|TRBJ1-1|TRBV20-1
CSAPQGQGPADTEAFF
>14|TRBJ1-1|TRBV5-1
CASSRTPGNHEAFF
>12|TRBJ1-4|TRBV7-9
CASTEGGGELFF
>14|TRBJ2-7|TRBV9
CASSVWWGDYEQYF
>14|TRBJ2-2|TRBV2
CASRSGLYTGELFF
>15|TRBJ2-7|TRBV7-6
CASRADRGLAYEQYF
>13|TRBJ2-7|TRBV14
CASSPLGVPEQYF
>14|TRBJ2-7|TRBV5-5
CASSLGQGVYEQYF
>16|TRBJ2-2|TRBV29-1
CSVEWIQGAGTGELFF
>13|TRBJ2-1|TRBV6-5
CASSPLVSNEQFF
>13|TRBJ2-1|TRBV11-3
CASSFRADNEQFF
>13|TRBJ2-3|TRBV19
CASSSGSTNTQYF
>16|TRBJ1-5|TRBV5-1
CASSLDGPVGRHPQHF
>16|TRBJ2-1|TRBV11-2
CASSSGTSGLYNEQFF
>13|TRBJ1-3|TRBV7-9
CASSLGPSDTIYF
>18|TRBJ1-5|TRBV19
CASSLFGTGVGRNQPQHF
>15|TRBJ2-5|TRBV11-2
CASSSGTGLGETQYF
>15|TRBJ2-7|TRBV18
CASSPYDTTPYEQYF
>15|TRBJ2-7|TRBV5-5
CASSLGPGEHYEQYF
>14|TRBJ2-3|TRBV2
CAPRTGYGTDTQYF
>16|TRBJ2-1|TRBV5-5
CASSQEQGYSYNEQFF
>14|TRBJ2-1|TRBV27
CASGGQGYYNDQFF
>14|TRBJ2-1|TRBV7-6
CASSLGTGGKEQFF
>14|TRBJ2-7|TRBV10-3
CAISNWDRTYEQYF
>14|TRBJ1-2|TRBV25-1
CASSERRVNYGYTF
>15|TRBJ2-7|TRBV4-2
CASSPPGGAPYEPYF
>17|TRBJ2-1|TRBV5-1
CASSLVGQGFSYNEQFF
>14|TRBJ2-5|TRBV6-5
CASSYGTGVETQYF
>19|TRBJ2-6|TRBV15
CATSRLAGTGPSGANVLAF
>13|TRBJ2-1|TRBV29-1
CSVVLTSYNEQFF
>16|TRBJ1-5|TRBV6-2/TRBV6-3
CASSNRDRGRDQPQHF
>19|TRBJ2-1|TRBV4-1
CASSHPGLAALSSYNEQFF
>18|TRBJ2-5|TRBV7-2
CASSLATLDYQRSETQYF
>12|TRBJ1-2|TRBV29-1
CSSRTGYGGYTF
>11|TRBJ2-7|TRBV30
CAWVGVYEQYF